This T cell receptor beta chain came from a study of CD8 T cells in ankylosing spondylitis. Study observations and caveats: Disease-linked clones, CD8+, were relatively rare in peripheral blood. Matched ankylosing spondylitis synovial fluid reportedly showed significant enrichment of disease-linked clones. Seemingly characteristic of ankylosing spondylitis blood was a TCR beta motif consisting of 7 or 8 highly homologous variants. Earlier studies detected some motif variants in reactive arthritis synovial fluid and blood.

In making TCR beta libraries, quantitative 5'-RACE with molecular barcodes was used. TCRdb re-analysed the 5' RACE reads in MiXCR, keeping a single row per CDR3 protein. The sample has about 330,000 distinct CDR3 sequences, 8% seen once. Trimming pared 4 bases from V and 5 bases from J, leaving 14 bases between. Germline lookup yields CDR1 DFQATT and CDR2 SNEGSKA (reference sequence). The CDR3 consists of 13 residues. Of note for this clonotype: Its antigen is not identified.

The source material was blood, either unsorted or a sorted T cell fraction (not recorded which). The rearrangement uses TRBV20-1 and TRBJ2-5; unclear D gene. The sequence came from a male donor with ankylosing spondylitis. CDR3 in DNA: TGCAGTGCTACAAGTCCGGGTGGGGAGACCCAGTACTTC. It yields the protein CSATSPGGETQYF.